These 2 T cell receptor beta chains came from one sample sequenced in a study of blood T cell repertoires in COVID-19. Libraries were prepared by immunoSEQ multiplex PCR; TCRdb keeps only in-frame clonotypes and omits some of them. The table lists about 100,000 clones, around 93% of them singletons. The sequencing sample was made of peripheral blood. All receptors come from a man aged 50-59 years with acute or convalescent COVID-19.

For the CDR3, the DNA is TGTGCCACCAGTGATGGAGCCCGGGTAGGCTACACCTTC. This sequence encodes CATSDGARVGYTF. This chain uses TRBV24-1 with TRBJ1-2; no clear D gene. CDR1 is KGHDR and CDR2 is SFDVKD in the germline V gene. The CDR3 extends over 13 amino acids. Trimming removed 3 bases from V and 8 bases from J, with 12 bases in between.

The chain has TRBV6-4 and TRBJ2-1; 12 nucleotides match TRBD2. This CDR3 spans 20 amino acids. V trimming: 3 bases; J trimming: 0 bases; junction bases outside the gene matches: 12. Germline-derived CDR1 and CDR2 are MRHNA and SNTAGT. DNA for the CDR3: TGTGCCAGCAGTGATTCCCCACTAGCGGGGGGCCCTAGCTCCTACAATGAGCAGTTCTTC. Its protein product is CASSDSPLAGGPSSYNEQFF.